Sequencing of this T cell receptor (beta chain) was carried out in a study of shared T cell receptors in the human thymus. After removal of 6 bases from V and 4 bases from J, the junction contained 8 bases not matched to a gene. Germline V gives CDR1 MNHEY, CDR2 SMNVEV (reference sequence). The length of the CDR3 is 14 residues. The method was immunoSEQ multiplex PCR; TCRdb's version includes in-frame clones alone and lacks a portion of them. Altogether roughly 710,000 clones are present, 70% to 90% being singletons, with the ten largest covering about 0.011%. These data are also associated with another study on human thymus T cells. That source notes: Seemingly biased V and J gene usage marked thymic and blood repertoires.

The V gene is TRBV27, the J gene TRBJ1-1; 7 bases align to TRBD1. Material: thymocytes. The clonotype originates from a girl less than two years old with a congenital heart defect. In DNA form, the CDR3 reads TGTGCCAGCAGCCATCAACAGGGGAGCACTGAAGCTTTCTTT. Translating gives CASSHQQGSTEAFF.